Below are 6 T cell receptor beta chains sequenced from a single sample in a study of early T cells in non-severe SARS-CoV-2 infection. TCRdb analysed the 5' RACE reads with MiXCR anew, one entry per CDR3 protein. The sample consists of tens of thousands of distinct CDR3 sequences, under 7% of them appearing once. Sequences were derived from whole blood, sampled at baseline. The receptors originated from an adult who was a healthcare worker with PCR-confirmed SARS-CoV-2 infection or an uninfected control (not recorded which).

This sequence joins TRBV7-9 and TRBJ2-3, with 10 bases that match TRBD1. J was trimmed by 1 base and V by 6 bases; bases with no gene match: 13. CDR1 is SEHNR, CDR2 FQNEAQ, per germline (reference sequence). This CDR3 spans 18 amino acids. In DNA form, the CDR3 reads TGTGCCAGCAGTCCCGCGGTCCCCGACAGGGGGCGCACAGATACGCAGTATTTT. Translation gives CASSPAVPDRGRTDTQYF.

This chain uses TRBV6-5 with TRBJ2-7; D gene ambiguous. V was trimmed by 0 bases and J by 11 bases, leaving 8 bases between them. This CDR3 has 11 residues. Per germline, CDR1 MNHEY and CDR2 SVGAGI. Here the CDR3 reads CASSYSTHEYF. In nucleotides, the CDR3 is TGTGCCAGCAGTTACTCGACGCATGAGTACTTC.

This rearrangement joins TRBV30 to TRBJ2-7; the D is unclear. The CDR3 is 11 residues long. The V end was cut by 2 bases, the J end by 3 bases, with 5 bases between. The germline V gene has CDR1 GTSNPN and CDR2 SVGIG (reference sequence). CDR3 coding DNA: TGTGCCTGGAGTCGCCTCTACGAGCAGTACTTC. It translates to CAWSRLYEQYF.

In its sample, this clonotype was seen many times. V and J are TRBV7-2 and TRBJ2-3; D not certain. CDR1 and CDR2 from the germline V gene are SGHTA and FQGNSA. V lost 5 bases, J lost 5 bases, and 20 bases lay in between. This CDR3 has 16 residues. CDR3 coding DNA: TGTGCCAGCAGCATCTCCGGTGGGCAGGCAAGAGATACGCAGTATTTT. The encoded protein is CASSISGGQARDTQYF.

The chain uses TRBV7-2 and TRBJ1-4; maybe TRBD1 (6 bases). The germline V gene has CDR1 SGHTA and CDR2 FQGNSA. The CDR3 consists of 18 residues. Between the trimmed V and J ends, which lost 5 bases and 6 bases, there was a span of 25 bases. CDR3 amino acids: CASSKTGILLMTDEKLFF. DNA of the CDR3: TGTGCCAGCAGCAAAACAGGGATTTTGCTTATGACAGATGAAAAACTGTTTTTT.

This clonotype was detected many times. This sequence joins TRBV29-1 and TRBJ2-7; D remains ambiguous. CDR1 is SQVTM, CDR2 ANQGSEA, per germline. Between the trimmed V and J ends, which lost 1 base and 2 bases, there was a span of 9 bases. This CDR3 region has 13 residues. Here the CDR3 reads CSVEAAVPYEQYF. CDR3 nucleotide sequence: TGCAGCGTTGAAGCGGCAGTACCCTACGAGCAGTACTTC.